This TCR beta chain appears in the sequencing data of a study of blood T cell repertoires in COVID-19. Trimming cost V 1 base and J 2 bases, with 9 bases left between them. This CDR3 is 14 amino acids long. From germline, CDR1 is LNHDA and CDR2 SQIVND (reference sequence). Study processing details: From reference gene primer amplification, estimates of nucleated cell counts were derived. Profiled with immunoSEQ multiplex PCR; TCRdb holds only in-frame clones, not every one. V, J and clone size were drawn from that table, and D and trimming were deduced from the DNA. The sample lists 250,000 to 300,000 clones; just over 90% were seen once. This clone was seen just once.

The rearrangement uses TRBV19 and TRBJ2-7; weak D call: TRBD1 (6 bases). Sequenced material: peripheral blood. The TCR comes from a young woman with COVID-19, enrolled during active disease. CDR3: CASSIARGPYEQYF. The CDR3 bases are TGTGCCAGTAGTATAGCCAGGGGCCCCTACGAGCAGTACTTC.